What follows is one TCR beta chain and its context. Its antigen is still unknown. No base-level quality is on record; no much larger clone is a single base apart. These data are taken from a study of cytomegalovirus exposure and HLA in healthy donors (dated by TCRdb to 2015 to 2018). In the study overall: An earlier analysis of approximately 590 of the donors reported roughly 300 Gb of sequence data and some 100 million unique TCR beta sequences from 190 million or so T cells. The genetic ancestry cluster associated with self-reported Caucasian donors included approximately 85% of the 350 to 500 genotyped donors. A separate validation cohort of roughly 120 different subjects was used in addition to the approximately 640-subject first cohort. An early release covering roughly 580 HLA-typed donors comprised about 290 gigabases of sequencing data and tens of millions of unique TCR sequences. The study used immunosequencing to profile the T cell repertoires of under 700 subjects and linked those repertoires to cytomegalovirus serostatus. An earlier analysis of 450 to 750 of the donors used high-throughput TCR beta sequencing to judge whether each TCR beta V gene segment behaved as functional or pseudogenic. To predict cytomegalovirus infection status, the study combined high-throughput TCR immunosequencing, statistical association of individual TCRs with disease status, and machine learning. Both class I and class II loci were covered by HLA typing, at four-digit resolution. Typing coverage differed by locus: A, B, C, DRB1 and DQB1 were typed in roughly 620-630 donors, DQA1 in about 510, DPA1 in around 610, and DPB1 in roughly 450. Every repertoire in the discovery cohort had been generated on one and the same sequencing platform. To study patterns of TCR occurrence, a later analysis re-analyzed previously published TCR beta repertoires from 700 or so donors and added high-resolution HLA genotyping. Across 398 genotyped donors of the cohort, an average of about 240,000 unique TCR beta nucleotide sequences per donor were sequenced, and roughly a sixth of those sequences were non-productive. The aim of the study was to test whether cataloging public T cell receptors could identify signatures of past pathogen exposure. Donor age, sex, ethnicity and CMV serostatus were compiled alongside the repertoire data. In a later genetic analysis, genome-wide SNP genotypes for about three fifths of the roughly 670 donors were used, and that subset was treated as a discovery cohort. Roughly 5 DR-DQ haplotypes were treated as single units for association and clustering because of strong linkage in the cohort. Rather than using new phenotypic data, the later analysis identified candidate immune exposures from TCR beta sequences and from how often those sequences occurred across donors. On the study overall, not on this receptor specifically: In a later genetic analysis, a missense DCLRE1C variant was associated with V-gene and J-gene trimming of TCR beta chains, and the association was replicated in an independent cohort. A later analysis found that most CMV-associated TCR beta chains appeared HLA-restricted, with HLA associations seemingly driven largely by CMV exposure. In a later analysis, TCR association rates were found to vary across HLA loci, with the most associated TCRs seen for DRB1 alleles and the fewest for HLA-C alleles. Correlated functional status among segregating V segments might be attributable to linkage disequilibrium, but an unknown experimental factor could not be ruled out. An earlier analysis of approximately 600 of the donors showed that most TCR beta V segments appeared in productive rearrangements either about 90% or about 30% of the time, which broadly matched IMGT annotations. Because counts were too low, fewer than 20 rarely observed V segments, including chromosome 9 orphons, were excluded from the earlier analysis of 587 of the donors. According to the authors, the approach could potentially be generalized to other disease states and immunological phenotypes. A later analysis found that HLA-associated TCR beta chains were more clonally expanded and had lower generation probabilities than equally common non-associated chains. The classifier was reported to diagnose cytomegalovirus status with high specificity and sensitivity in both the original cohort and the validation cohort. A few of the identified cytomegalovirus-associated TCR beta chains were confirmed in vitro to be specific for cytomegalovirus antigens. The study listed over 150 TCR beta chains as associated with cytomegalovirus. For the cohort, immune exposure information was limited to CMV serostatus. Some IMGT-functional V segments, including TRBV6-2 and TRBV6-3, could not be told apart with the 87-base-pair reads, so those segments were excluded. Compared with the approximately 670-donor mean, donors in an Asian-associated ancestry cluster had fewer N-insertions in productive TCRs, according to a later genetic analysis. When HLA alleles, especially DR and DQ, strongly co-occurred, attributing TCR associations to individual alleles was difficult. A later analysis reported that several top co-occurrence clusters appeared linked to parvovirus B19, influenza, CMV and Epstein-Barr virus. In this cohort, only TCR beta chains were sequenced, and detectable features were limited by the absence of alpha or paired-chain data. A further reported finding was that TCR beta sequences accurately predicted the HLA-A and HLA-B alleles for most subjects in the first cohort. Specific HLA alleles were associated with over 15,000 TCR beta sequences at a false discovery rate of 0.05 in a later analysis. HLA typing was unavailable for some donors at each locus, so association tests used only the typed subset. Across donors, most TCR sequences were observed very rarely, whereas some public TCRs were present in many individuals. The sequencing pipeline was judged likely to have produced a cluster of highly shared sequence variants as a technical artifact. The presence/absence analyses assumed that sequencing depth was roughly uniform across donors, and that assumption may not be true.

In total, 500 to 700 healthy bone marrow donors made up the cohort. At the time of sampling, every cohort member was nominally healthy, though immune exposures that went unrecorded were likely present. The donor tested CMV seropositive, placing the donor among the 289 seropositive members of the cohort. Every donor gave a peripheral blood sample, and the peripheral blood mononuclear cells from that sample were used for TCR beta sequencing. Genomic DNA was extracted from the blood cell samples with the Qiagen DNeasy Blood Extraction Kit. CDR3 length: 15 amino acids, cysteine to phenylalanine. CDR3 DNA is the only sequence kept; it has 45 bases, read in frame from the first base. The germline V gene yields MDHEN for CDR1 and SYDVKM for CDR2. Trimmed from V: 3 bases; trimmed from J: 3 bases; junction bases lacking a gene match: 3. The method was the immunoSEQ multiplex PCR assay. A mixture of 60 forward primers for TCR Vbeta segments and 13 reverse primers for TCR Jbeta segments was used in the multiplex PCR. The CDR3 region of rearranged TCR beta genes was amplified from genomic DNA by a multiplex PCR assay. Amplified TCR beta libraries were sequenced as 87-base-pair reads on the Illumina HiSeq System. Regarding the original processing steps: A later analysis counted tens of millions of unique TCR beta chains across the 600 to 850 repertoires, and around 9.9 million of these chains were shared by at least two donors. A nearest-neighbor algorithm error-corrected the raw reads and collapsed the reads into unique sequences, merging closely related sequences to remove PCR and sequencing errors. V, D and J gene segments were assigned by aligning CDR3 sequences to IMGT reference sequences. For a sequence to be retained, a match of at least six nucleotides was required to both a V gene segment and a J gene segment. Rearrangements were called productive when the CDR3 lacked stop codons and stayed in frame with V and J; all others were non-productive. Following IMGT convention, CDR3 was defined as the stretch from the second conserved V-encoded cysteine up to the conserved J-encoded phenylalanine. The earlier analysis of 450 to 750 of the donors excluded any sequence lacking an unambiguous match to a single V gene segment. An earlier analysis of fewer than 750 of the donors classified V segments as functional when productive rearrangements were above 56.7% and as segregating when the standard deviation between donors was above 5%. A statistical classification framework was built for diagnosing cytomegalovirus status from the catalog of TCR beta chain sequences. A later analysis assigned V and J genes by comparing TCR nucleotide sequences with IMGT/GENE-DB human TR gene sequences. Using the TCRdist pipeline, a later analysis assigned CDR3 sequences along with most-parsimonious VDJ recombination scenarios. A later analysis defined each TCR beta chain by its CDR3 amino acid sequence plus V-gene family, and excluded reads lacking a unique V-gene family. To address suspected cross-contamination and a sequencing artifact, a later analysis removed roughly 580 highly shared, low-generation-probability nucleotide sequences. A later analysis calculated a clonal expansion index for each public chain from normalized within-repertoire ranks of inferred template counts. In a later analysis, generation probabilities were computed with a VDJ recombination model fitted to out-of-frame rearrangements, and the resulting probabilities were checked against IGoR. In a later analysis, hypergeometric tests were used to score TCR-TCR, TCR-HLA and TCR-CMV co-occurrence, with a repertoire-size bias correction applied to TCR pairs. To estimate false discovery rates, a later analysis permuted the HLA or CMV assignments 20 times. A later analysis grouped co-occurring TCRs with DBSCAN, adding TCRdist sequence similarity when clustering within HLA-allele-positive subsets. Co-occurrence clustering excluded repertoires with fewer than 30,000 or more than 120,000 public chains, plus five with anomalous nucleotide sharing. TCRdb provides this immuneACCESS table in a form limited to in-frame rearrangements. Some clones are lacking; in checked studies, under half of them reflect an unresolved V gene, and why the rest are absent is not known. V, J and clone size are taken as reported in that table, and D and trimming were inferred from the DNA itself. Here the sample has more than 95,000 clones; around a tenth occur a single time. The ten largest make up 5.8% of the sample.

The sequenced material came from PBMCs. The chain was built from TRBV28 and TRBJ2-5, with 11 bases aligning to TRBD2. The clonotype comes from a man aged 40-55 years in good health and CMV-seropositive. The DNA sequence is given as TGTGCCAGCAGTTTTATGACTAGCGGGGAAGAGACCCAGTACTTC. This codes for CASSFMTSGEETQYF.